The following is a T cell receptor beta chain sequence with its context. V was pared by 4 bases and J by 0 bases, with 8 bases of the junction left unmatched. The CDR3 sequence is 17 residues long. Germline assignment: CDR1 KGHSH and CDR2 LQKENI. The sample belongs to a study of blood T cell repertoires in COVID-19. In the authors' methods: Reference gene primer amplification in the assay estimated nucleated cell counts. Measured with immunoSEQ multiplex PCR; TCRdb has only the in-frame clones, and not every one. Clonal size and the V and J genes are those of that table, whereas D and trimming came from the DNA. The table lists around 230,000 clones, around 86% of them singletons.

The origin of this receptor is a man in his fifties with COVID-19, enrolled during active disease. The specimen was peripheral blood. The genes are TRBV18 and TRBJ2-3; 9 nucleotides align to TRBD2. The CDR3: CASSLKNLAGSTDTQYF. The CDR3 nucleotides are TGTGCCAGCTCACTAAAAAATCTAGCGGGAAGCACAGATACGCAGTATTTT.